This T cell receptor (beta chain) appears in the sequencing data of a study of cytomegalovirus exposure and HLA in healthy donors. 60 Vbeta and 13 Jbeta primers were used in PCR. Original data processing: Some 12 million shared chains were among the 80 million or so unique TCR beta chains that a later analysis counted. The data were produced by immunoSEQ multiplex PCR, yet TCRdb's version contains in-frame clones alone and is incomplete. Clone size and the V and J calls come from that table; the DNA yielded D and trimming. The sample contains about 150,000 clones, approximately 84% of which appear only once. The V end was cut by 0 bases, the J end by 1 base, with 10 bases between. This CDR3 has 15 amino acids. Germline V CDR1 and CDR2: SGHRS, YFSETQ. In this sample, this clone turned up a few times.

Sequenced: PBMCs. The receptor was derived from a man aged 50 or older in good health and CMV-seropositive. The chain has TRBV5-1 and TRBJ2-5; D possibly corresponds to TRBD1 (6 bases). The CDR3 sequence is CASSLAPGAQETQYF. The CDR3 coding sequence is TGCGCCAGCAGCTTGGCCCCAGGGGCCCAAGAGACCCAGTACTTC.